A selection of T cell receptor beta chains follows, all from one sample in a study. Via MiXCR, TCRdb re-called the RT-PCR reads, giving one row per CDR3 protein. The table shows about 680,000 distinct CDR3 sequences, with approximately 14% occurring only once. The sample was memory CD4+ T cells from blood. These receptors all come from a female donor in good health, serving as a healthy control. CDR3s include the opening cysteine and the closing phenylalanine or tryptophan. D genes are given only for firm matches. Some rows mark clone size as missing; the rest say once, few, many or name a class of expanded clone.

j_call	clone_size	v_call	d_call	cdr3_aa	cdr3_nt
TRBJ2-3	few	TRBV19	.	CASTVTGLTQYF	TGTGCCAGTACCGTCACTGGCCTTACGCAGTATTTT
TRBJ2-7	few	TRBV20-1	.	CSAYTGSSSYEQYF	TGCAGTGCTTATACAGGGTCTTCTTCCTACGAGCAGTACTTC
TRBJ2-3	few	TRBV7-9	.	CASSPLALKDTQYF	TGTGCCAGCAGCCCCCTTGCCCTTAAAGATACGCAGTATTTT
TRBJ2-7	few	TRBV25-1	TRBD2	CASSRTSGRAYEQHF	TGTGCCAGCAGCCGGACTAGCGGGAGGGCCTACGAGCAGCACTTC
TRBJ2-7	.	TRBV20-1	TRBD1	CSATDRGRGEQYF	TGCAGTGCCACCGACAGGGGCCGGGGGGAGCAGTACTTC
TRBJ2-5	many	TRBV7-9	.	CASSSEPWETQYF	TGTGCCAGCAGCAGCGAGCCATGGGAGACCCAGTACTTC
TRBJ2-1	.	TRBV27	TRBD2	CASSALAGGYSYGEQFF	TGTGCCAGCAGTGCCCTAGCGGGCGGTTATTCTTATGGTGAGCAGTTCTTC
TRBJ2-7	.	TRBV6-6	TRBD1	CASSLQGSEQYF	TGTGCCAGCAGTTTACAGGGGAGTGAGCAGTACTTC
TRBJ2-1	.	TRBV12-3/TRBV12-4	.	CASSLALGSTRFF	TGTGCCAGCAGTTTAGCGCTAGGGTCCACCCGGTTCTTC
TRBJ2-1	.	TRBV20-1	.	CSPADSYNEQFF	TGCAGCCCAGCGGACTCCTACAATGAGCAGTTCTTC
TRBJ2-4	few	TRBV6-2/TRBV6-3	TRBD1	CASSYSTGTGLNIQYF	TGTGCCAGCAGTTACTCGACCGGGACAGGGCTAAACATTCAGTACTTC
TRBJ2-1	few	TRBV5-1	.	CASSLGVASYNEQFF	TGCGCCAGCAGCTTGGGAGTGGCCTCCTACAATGAGCAGTTCTTC
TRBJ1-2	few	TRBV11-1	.	CASSFGRGIYGYTF	TGTGCCAGCAGCTTTGGCAGGGGCATCTATGGCTACACCTTC
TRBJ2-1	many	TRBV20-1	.	CSARDSSGPNEQFF	TGCAGTGCTAGAGATTCCTCCGGGCCCAATGAGCAGTTCTTC
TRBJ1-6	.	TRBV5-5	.	CASSVTHDGLYDSPLHF	TGTGCCAGCAGCGTGACACATGACGGTCTATACGATTCACCCCTCCACTTT
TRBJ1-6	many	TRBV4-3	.	CASSQERDSPLHF	TGCGCCAGCAGCCAAGAAAGGGATTCACCCCTCCACTTT
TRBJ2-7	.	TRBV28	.	CASSLPTPGSYEQYF	TGTGCCAGCAGTTTACCCACCCCCGGCTCCTACGAGCAGTACTTC
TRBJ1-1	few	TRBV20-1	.	CSAERSGTRGGTEAFF	TGCAGTGCCGAAAGATCCGGGACCCGGGGGGGCACTGAAGCTTTCTTT
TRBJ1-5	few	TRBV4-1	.	CASSPGADYSNQPQHF	TGCGCCAGCAGCCCAGGGGCGGATTATAGCAATCAGCCCCAGCATTTT
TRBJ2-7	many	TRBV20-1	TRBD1	CSAYDRGTLEQYF	TGCAGTGCTTATGACAGGGGGACACTCGAGCAGTACTTC
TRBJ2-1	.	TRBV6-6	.	CASRIPRGVNEQFF	TGTGCCAGCAGAATCCCCAGGGGGGTCAATGAGCAGTTCTTC
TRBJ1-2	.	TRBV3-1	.	CASSQDPFEGSGYTF	TGTGCCAGCAGCCAAGATCCATTCGAAGGGAGCGGCTACACCTTC
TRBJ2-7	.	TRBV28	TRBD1	CASSLSWGQGARYEQYF	TGTGCCAGCAGTTTAAGTTGGGGACAGGGGGCGCGGTACGAGCAGTACTTC
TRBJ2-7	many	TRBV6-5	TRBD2	CASSYSGLGYEQYF	TGTGCCAGCAGTTACTCCGGACTAGGCTACGAGCAGTACTTC
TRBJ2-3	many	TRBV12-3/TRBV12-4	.	CASSPGADTQYF	TGTGCCAGCAGCCCAGGGGCAGATACGCAGTATTTT
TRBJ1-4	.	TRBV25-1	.	CASRPTPGRGSTNEKLFF	TGTGCCAGCAGACCCACCCCTGGTCGCGGCAGCACTAATGAAAAACTGTTTTTT
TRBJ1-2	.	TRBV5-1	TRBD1	CASSTDRGLGNGYTF	TGCGCCAGCAGCACCGACAGGGGGCTAGGGAATGGCTACACCTTC
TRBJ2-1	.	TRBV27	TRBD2	CASQPGGSYNEQFF	TGTGCCAGCCAACCGGGAGGCTCCTACAATGAGCAGTTCTTC
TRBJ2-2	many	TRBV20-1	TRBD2	CSATPRLAGGLAGELFF	TGCAGTGCTACCCCTCGACTAGCGGGAGGTTTGGCCGGGGAGCTGTTTTTT
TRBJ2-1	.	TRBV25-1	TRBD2	CATGLAGSYNEQFF	TGTGCCACCGGACTAGCGGGCTCCTACAATGAGCAGTTCTTC
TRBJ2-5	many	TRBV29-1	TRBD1	CSVSGQGYQETQYF	TGCAGCGTTTCGGGACAGGGGTACCAAGAGACCCAGTACTTC
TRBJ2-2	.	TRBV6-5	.	CASRGHLTGELFF	TGTGCCAGCAGGGGCCATCTCACCGGGGAGCTGTTTTTT
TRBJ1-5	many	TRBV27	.	CASSEGYNQPQHF	TGTGCCAGCAGCGAGGGCTACAATCAGCCCCAGCATTTT
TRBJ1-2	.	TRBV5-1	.	CASMRDTLDYGYTF	TGCGCCAGTATGAGGGACACCCTTGACTATGGCTACACCTTC
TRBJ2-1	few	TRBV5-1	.	CASSAARDNEQFF	TGCGCCAGCAGCGCGGCCAGAGACAATGAGCAGTTCTTC
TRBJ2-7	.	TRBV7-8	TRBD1	CASSSSGTGGDEQYF	TGTGCCAGCAGCTCATCCGGGACAGGGGGAGACGAGCAGTACTTC
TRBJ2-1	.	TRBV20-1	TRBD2	CSARRLAGGREQFF	TGCAGTGCTAGACGACTAGCGGGAGGGCGGGAGCAGTTCTTC
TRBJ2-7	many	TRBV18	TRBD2	CASSPRLAGGEQYF	TGTGCCAGCTCACCCCGGCTAGCGGGGGGCGAGCAGTACTTC
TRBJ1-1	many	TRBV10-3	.	CAISGRVGTEAFF	TGTGCCATCAGTGGCAGGGTCGGCACTGAAGCTTTCTTT
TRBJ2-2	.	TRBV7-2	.	CASSNANTGELFF	TGTGCCAGCTCCAACGCGAACACCGGGGAGCTGTTTTTT
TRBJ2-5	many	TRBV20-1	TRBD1	CSARRDSRQETQYF	TGCAGTGCTAGACGGGACAGTCGTCAGGAGACCCAGTACTTC
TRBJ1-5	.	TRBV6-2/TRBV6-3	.	CASGTSGSGQPQHF	TGTGCCAGCGGGACCTCAGGTAGCGGTCAGCCCCAGCATTTT
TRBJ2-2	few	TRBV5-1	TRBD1	CASSLPAGQGVGELFF	TGCGCCAGCAGCTTGCCTGCGGGACAGGGCGTGGGGGAGCTGTTTTTT
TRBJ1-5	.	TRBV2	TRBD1	CASSDTGGDQPQHF	TGTGCCAGCAGTGACACAGGGGGTGACCAGCCCCAGCATTTT
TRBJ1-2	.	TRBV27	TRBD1	CASSPLTGGNYGYTF	TGTGCCAGCAGTCCGCTGACAGGGGGCAACTATGGCTACACCTTC
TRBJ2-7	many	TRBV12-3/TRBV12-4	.	CASSPTRQGPIYEQYF	TGTGCCAGCAGTCCCACTCGGCAGGGGCCGATCTACGAGCAGTACTTC
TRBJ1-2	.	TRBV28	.	CASTQGYGYTF	TGTGCCAGCACGCAAGGGTATGGCTACACCTTC